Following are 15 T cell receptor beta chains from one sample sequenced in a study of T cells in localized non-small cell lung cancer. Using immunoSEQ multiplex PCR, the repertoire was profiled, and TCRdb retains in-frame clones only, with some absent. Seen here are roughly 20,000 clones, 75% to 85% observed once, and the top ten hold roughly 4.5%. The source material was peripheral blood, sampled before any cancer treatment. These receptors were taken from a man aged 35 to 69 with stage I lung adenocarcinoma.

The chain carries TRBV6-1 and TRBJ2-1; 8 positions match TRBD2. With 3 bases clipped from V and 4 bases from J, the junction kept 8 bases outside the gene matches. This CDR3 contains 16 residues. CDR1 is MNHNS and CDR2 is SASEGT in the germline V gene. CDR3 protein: CASSEAGGLRYNEQFF. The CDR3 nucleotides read TGTGCCAGCAGTGAGGCGGGAGGTCTAAGGTACAATGAGCAGTTCTTC.

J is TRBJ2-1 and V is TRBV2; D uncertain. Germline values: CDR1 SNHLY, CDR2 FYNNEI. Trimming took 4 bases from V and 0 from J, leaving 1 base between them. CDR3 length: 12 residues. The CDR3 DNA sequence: TGTGCCAGCAGTGCCTCCTACAATGAGCAGTTCTTC. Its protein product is CASSASYNEQFF.

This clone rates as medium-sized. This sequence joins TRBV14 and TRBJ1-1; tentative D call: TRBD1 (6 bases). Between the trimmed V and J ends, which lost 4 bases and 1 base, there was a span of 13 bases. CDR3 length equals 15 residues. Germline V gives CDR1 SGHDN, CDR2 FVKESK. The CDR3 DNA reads TGTGCCAGCAGCCCGGGTACAGGGTGGAACACTGAAGCTTTCTTT. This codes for CASSPGTGWNTEAFF. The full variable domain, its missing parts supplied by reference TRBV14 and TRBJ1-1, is EAGVTQFPSHSVIEKGQTVTLRCDPISGHDNLYWYRRVMGKEIKFLLHFVKESKQDESGMPNNRFLAERTGGTYSTLKVQPAELEDSGVYFCASSPGTGWNTEAFFGQGTRLTVV.

CDR3: CASSFRGTGELFF. In nucleotides, the CDR3 is TGTGCCAGCAGCTTTAGGGGCACCGGGGAGCTGTTTTTT. This chain connects TRBV7-9 to TRBJ2-2, with a possible D match to TRBD1 (5 bases). Trimming removed 3 bases at V and 4 bases at J, with 6 bases between. The CDR3 contains 13 residues. From germline, CDR1 is SEHNR and CDR2 FQNEAQ (reference sequence). The full variable domain, completed using reference TRBV7-9 and TRBJ2-2, is DTGVSQNPRHKITKRGQNVTFRCDPISEHNRLYWYRQTLGQGPEFLTYFQNEAQLEKSRLLSDRFSAERPKGSFSTLEIQRTEQGDSAMYLCASSFRGTGELFFGEGSRLTVL.

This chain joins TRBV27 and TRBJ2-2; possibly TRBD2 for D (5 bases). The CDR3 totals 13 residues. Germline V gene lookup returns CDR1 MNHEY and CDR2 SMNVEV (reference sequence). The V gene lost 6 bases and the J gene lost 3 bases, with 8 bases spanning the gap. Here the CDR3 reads CASSPGDTGELFF. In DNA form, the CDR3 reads TGTGCCAGCAGCCCCGGGGACACCGGGGAGCTGTTTTTT.

The CDR3 reads CASSLNPAGGPYEQYF. DNA for the CDR3: TGTGCCAGCAGCTTAAATCCGGCGGGGGGTCCCTACGAGCAGTACTTC. This chain connects TRBV7-2 to TRBJ2-7; 8 nucleotides match TRBD2. V lost 2 bases, J lost 2 bases, and 8 bases stayed unmatched. This CDR3 is built from 16 residues. Germline CDR1 is SGHTA and CDR2 is FQGNSA.

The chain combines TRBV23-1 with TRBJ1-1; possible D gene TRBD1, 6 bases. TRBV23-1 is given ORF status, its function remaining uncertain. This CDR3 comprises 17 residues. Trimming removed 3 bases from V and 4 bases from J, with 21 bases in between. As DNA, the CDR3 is TGCGCCAGCAGTCACGATCGCTGGACAGAAGGAATCACTGAAGCTTTCTTT. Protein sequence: CASSHDRWTEGITEAFF.

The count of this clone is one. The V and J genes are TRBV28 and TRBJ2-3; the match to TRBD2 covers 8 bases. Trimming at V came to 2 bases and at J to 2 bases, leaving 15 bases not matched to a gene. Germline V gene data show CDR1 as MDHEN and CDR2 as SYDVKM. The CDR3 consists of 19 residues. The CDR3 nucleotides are TGTGCCAGCAGTTTAAAAGGAAGCGGGGGTCAACGTTCCACAGATACGCAGTATTTT. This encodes CASSLKGSGGQRSTDTQYF. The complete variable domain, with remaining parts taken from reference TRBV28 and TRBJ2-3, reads DVKVTQSSRYLVKRTGEKVFLECVQDMDHENMFWYRQDPGLGLRLIYFSYDVKMKEKGDIPEGYSVSREKKERFSLILESASTNQTSMYLCASSLKGSGGQRSTDTQYFGPGTRLTVL.

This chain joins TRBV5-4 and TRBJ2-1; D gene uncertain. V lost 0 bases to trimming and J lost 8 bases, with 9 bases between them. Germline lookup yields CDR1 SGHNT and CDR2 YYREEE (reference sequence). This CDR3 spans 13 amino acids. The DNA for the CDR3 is TGTGCCAGCAGCTTGGGGGGAAGGGATGAGCAGTTCTTC. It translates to CASSLGGRDEQFF.

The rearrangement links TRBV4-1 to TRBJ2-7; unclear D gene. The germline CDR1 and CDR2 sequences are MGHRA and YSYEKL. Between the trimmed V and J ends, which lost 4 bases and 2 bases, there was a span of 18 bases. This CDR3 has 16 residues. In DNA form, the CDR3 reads TGCGCCAGCAGCCCCCGCACTGAGGTGATCCCCTACGAGCAGTACTTC. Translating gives CASSPRTEVIPYEQYF.

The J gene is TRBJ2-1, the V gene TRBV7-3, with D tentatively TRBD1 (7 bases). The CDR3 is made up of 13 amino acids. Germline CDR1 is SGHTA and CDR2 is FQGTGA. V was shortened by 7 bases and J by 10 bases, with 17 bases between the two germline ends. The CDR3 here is CASTSGGHGEQFF. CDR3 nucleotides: TGTGCCAGCACCTCAGGGGGGCACGGGGAGCAGTTCTTC.

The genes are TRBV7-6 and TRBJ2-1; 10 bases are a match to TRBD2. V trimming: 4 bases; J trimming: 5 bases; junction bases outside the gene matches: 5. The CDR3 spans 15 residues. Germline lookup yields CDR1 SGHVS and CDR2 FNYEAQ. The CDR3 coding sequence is TGTGCCAGCAGCTGGGGACTAGCGACTAACAATGAGCAGTTCTTC. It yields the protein CASSWGLATNNEQFF.

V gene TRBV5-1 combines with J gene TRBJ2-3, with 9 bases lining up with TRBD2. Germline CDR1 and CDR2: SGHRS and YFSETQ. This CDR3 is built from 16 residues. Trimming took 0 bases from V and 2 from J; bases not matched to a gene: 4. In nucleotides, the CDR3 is TGCGCCAGCAGCTTGGCCGGGACTAGCATCACAGATACGCAGTATTTT. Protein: CASSLAGTSITDTQYF.

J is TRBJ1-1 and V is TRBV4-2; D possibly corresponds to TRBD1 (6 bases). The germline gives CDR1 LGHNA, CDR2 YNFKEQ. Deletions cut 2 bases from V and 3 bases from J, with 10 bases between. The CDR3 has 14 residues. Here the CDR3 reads CASSQQGLDTEAFF. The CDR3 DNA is TGTGCCAGCAGCCAACAGGGGCTCGACACTGAAGCTTTCTTT.

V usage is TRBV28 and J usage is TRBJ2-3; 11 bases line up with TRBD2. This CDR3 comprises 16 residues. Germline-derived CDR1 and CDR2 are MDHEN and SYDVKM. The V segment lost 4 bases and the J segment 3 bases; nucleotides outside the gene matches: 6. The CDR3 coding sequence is TGTGCCAGCAGTTGGGGACTAGCGGACCCTACAGATACGCAGTATTTT. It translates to CASSWGLADPTDTQYF. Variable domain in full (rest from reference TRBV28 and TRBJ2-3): DVKVTQSSRYLVKRTGEKVFLECVQDMDHENMFWYRQDPGLGLRLIYFSYDVKMKEKGDIPEGYSVSREKKERFSLILESASTNQTSMYLCASSWGLADPTDTQYFGPGTRLTVL.